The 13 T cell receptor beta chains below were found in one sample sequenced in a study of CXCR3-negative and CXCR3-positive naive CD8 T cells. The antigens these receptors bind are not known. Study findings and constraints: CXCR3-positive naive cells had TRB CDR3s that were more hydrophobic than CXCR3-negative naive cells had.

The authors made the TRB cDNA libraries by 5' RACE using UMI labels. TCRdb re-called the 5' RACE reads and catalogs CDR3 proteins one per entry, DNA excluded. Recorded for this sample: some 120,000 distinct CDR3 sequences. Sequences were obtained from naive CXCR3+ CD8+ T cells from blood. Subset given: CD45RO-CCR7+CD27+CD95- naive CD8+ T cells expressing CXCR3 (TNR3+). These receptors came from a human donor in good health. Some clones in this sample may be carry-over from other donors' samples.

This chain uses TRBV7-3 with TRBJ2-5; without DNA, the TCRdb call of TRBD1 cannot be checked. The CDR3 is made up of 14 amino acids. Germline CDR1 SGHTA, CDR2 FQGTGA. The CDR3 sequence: CASSHGGPRETQYF.

This CDR3 reads CASSSRPNTGELFF. The chain links TRBV7-9 to TRBJ2-2. Germline loops: CDR1 SEHNR, CDR2 FQNEAQ (reference sequence). This CDR3 has 14 residues.

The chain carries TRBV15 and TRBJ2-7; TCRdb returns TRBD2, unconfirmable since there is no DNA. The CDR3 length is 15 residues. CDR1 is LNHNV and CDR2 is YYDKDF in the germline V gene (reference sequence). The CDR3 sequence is CATSGPGTSVYEQYF.

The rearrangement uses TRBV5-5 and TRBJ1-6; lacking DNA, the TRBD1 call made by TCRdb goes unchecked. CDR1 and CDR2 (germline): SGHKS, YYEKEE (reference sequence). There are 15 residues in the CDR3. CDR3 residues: CASSLVGTANSPLHF.

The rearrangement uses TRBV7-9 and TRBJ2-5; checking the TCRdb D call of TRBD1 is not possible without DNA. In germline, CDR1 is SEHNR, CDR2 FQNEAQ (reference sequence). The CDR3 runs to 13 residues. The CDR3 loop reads CASSPGTAETQYF.

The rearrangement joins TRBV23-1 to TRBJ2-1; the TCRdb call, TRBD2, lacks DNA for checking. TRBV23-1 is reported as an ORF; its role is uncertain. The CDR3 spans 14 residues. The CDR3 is CASSQTRFYNEQFF.

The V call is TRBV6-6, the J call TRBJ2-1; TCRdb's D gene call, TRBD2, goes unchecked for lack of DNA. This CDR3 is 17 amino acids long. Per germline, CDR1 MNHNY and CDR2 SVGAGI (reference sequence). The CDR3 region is CASSYSIPGGPENEQFF.

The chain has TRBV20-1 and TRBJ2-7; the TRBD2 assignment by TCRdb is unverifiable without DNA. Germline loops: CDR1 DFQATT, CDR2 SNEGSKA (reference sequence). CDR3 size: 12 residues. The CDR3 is CSATDSSTEQYF.

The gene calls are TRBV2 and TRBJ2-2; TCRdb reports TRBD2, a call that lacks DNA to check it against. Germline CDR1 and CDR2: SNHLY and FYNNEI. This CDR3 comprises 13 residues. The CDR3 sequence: CASRPLGSGELFF.

CDR3 sequence reads: CSASGDPNTGELFF. V usage is TRBV20-1 and J usage is TRBJ2-2; TCRdb returns TRBD1, unconfirmable since there is no DNA. CDR1 is DFQATT, CDR2 SNEGSKA, per germline (reference sequence). This CDR3 is 14 amino acids long.

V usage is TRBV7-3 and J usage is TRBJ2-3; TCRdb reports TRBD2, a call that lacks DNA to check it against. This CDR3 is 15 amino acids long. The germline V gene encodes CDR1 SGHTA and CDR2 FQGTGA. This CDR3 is CASSSRAFPPDTQYF.

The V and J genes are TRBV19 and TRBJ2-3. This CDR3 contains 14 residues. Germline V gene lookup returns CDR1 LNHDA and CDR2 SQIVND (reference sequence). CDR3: CASSEGILTDTQYF. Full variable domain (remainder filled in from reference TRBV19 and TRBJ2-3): DGGITQSPKYLFRKEGQNVTLSCEQNLNHDAMYWYRQDPGQGLRLIYYSQIVNDFQKGDIAEGYSVSREKKESFPLTVTSAQKNPTAFYLCASSEGILTDTQYFGPGTRLTVL.

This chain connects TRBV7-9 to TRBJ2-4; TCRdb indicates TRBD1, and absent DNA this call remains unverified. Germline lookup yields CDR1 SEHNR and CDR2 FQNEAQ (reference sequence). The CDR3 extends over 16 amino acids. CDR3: CASSLAPAWVQNIQYF.